This paragraph covers one TCR beta chain sequence. Its antigen is currently unknown. This entry belongs to a study of PD-1 blockade in mismatch repair-deficient tumors. Study-wide context: Patients had over 10 mismatch repair-deficient cancer types, all previously treated and progressing. The study, taken as a whole, reports: Tumor-resident clones, often undetectable pretreatment in blood, expanded then contracted after pembrolizumab.

Data came from immunoSEQ multiplex PCR; TCRdb stores just in-frame clones and leaves some out. The sample consists of some 120,000 clones, about three quarters of them appearing once. PCR or immunohistochemistry showed mismatch repair deficiency in every enrolled patient. The TCR-sequenced patients were a few responders to pembrolizumab. The material was peripheral blood, obtained about 60 weeks after starting pembrolizumab. The clonotype was recovered from an adult with mismatch repair-deficient cancer.

The chain's CDR3 is CASSSGNTGELFF. The CDR3 DNA is TGTGCCAGCAGCTCAGGGAACACCGGGGAGCTGTTTTTT. The chain employs TRBV7-2 and TRBJ2-2; no firm D call. V lost 4 bases and J 1 base, leaving 4 bases between the germline ends. The CDR3 runs to 13 residues. Germline CDR1 and CDR2: SGHTA and FQGNSA. The entire variable domain, with the rest obtained from reference TRBV7-2 and TRBJ2-2, is as follows: GAGVSQSPSNKVTEKGKDVELRCDPISGHTALYWYRQSLGQGLEFLIYFQGNSAPDKSGLPSDRFSAERTGGSVSTLTIQRTQQEDSAVYLCASSSGNTGELFFGEGSRLTVL.